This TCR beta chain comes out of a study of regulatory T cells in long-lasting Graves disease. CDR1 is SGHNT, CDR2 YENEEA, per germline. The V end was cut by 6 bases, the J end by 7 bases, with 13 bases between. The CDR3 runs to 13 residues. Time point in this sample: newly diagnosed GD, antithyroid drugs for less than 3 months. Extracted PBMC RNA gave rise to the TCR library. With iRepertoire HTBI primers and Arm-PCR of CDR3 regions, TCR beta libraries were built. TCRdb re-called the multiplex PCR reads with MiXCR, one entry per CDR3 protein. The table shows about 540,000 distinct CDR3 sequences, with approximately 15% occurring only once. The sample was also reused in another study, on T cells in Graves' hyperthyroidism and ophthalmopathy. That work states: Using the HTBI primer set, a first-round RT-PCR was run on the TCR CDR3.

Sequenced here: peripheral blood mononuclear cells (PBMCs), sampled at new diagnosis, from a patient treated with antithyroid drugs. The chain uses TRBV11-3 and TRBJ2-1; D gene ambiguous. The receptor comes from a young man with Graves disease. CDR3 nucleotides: TGTGCCAGCAGTAGACTCAGTGGAAATGAGCAGTTCTTC. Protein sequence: CASSRLSGNEQFF.